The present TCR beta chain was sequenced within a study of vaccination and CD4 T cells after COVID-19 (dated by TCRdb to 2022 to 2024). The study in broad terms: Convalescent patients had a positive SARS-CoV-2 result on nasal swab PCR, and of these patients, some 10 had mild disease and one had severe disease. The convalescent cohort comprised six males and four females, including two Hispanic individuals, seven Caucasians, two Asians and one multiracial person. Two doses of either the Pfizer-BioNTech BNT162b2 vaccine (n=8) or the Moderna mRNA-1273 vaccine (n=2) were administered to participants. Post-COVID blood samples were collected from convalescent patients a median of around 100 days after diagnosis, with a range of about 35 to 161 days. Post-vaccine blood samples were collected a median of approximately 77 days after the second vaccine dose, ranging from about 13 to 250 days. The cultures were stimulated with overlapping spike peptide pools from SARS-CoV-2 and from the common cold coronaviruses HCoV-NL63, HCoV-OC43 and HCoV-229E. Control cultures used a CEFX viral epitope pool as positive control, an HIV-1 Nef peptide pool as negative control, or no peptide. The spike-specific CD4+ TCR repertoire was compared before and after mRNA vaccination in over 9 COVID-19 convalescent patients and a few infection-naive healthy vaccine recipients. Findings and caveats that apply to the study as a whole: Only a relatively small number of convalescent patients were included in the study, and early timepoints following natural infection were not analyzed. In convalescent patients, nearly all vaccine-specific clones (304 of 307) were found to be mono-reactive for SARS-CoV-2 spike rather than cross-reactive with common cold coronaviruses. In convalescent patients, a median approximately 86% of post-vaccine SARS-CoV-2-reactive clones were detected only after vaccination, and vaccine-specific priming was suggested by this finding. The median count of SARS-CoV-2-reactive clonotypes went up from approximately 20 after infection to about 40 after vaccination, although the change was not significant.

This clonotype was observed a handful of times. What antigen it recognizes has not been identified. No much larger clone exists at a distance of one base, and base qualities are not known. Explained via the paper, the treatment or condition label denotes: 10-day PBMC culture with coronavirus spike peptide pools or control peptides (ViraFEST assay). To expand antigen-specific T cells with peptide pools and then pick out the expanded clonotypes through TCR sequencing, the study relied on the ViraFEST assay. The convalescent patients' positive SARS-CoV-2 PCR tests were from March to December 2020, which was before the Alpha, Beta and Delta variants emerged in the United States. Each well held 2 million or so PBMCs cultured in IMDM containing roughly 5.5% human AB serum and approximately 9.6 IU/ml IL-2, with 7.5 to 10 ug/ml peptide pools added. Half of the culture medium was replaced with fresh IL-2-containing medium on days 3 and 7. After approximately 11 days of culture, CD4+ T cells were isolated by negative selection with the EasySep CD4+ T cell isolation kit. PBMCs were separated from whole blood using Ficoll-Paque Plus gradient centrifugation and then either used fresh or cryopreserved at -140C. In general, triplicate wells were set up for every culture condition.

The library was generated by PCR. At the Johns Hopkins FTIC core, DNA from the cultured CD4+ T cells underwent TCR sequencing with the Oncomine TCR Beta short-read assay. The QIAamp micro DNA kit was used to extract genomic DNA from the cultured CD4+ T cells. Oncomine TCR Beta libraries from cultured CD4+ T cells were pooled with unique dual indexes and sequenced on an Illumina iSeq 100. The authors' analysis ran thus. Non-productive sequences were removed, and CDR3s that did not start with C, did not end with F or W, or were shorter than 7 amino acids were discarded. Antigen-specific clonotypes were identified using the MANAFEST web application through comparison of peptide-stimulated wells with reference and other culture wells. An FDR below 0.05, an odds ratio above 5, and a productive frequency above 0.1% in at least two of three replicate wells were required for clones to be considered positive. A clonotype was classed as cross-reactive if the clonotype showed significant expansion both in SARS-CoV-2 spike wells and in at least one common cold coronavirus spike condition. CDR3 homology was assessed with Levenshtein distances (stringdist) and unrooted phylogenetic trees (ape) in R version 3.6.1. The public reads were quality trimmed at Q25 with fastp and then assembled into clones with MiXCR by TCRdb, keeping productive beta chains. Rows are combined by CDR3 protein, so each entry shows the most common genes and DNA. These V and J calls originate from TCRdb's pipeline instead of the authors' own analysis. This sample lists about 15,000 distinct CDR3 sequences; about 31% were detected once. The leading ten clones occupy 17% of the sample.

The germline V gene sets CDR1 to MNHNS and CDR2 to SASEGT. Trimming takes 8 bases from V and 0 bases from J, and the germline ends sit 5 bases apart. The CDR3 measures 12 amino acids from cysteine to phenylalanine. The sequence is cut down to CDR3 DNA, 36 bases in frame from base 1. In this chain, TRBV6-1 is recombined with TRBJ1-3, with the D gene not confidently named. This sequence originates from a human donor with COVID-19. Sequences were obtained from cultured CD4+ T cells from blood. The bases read TGTGCCAGCGGGGTCTCTGGAAACACCATATATTTT. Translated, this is CASGVSGNTIYF.